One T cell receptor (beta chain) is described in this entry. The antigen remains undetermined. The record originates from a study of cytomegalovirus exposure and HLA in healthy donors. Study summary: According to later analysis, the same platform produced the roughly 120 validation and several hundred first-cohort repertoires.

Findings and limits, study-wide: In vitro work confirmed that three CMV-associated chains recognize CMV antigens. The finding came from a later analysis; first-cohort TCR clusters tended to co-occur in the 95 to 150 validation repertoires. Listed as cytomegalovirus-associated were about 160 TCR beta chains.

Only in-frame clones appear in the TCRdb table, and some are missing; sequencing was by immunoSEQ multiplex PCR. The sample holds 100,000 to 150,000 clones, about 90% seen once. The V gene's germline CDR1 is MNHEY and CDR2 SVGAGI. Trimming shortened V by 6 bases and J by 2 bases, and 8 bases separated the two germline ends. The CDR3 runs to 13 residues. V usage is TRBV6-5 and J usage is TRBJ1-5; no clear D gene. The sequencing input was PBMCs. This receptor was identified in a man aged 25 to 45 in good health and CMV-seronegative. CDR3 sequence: CASSEVGNQPQHF. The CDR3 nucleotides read TGTGCCAGCAGCGAGGTGGGCAATCAGCCCCAGCATTTT.